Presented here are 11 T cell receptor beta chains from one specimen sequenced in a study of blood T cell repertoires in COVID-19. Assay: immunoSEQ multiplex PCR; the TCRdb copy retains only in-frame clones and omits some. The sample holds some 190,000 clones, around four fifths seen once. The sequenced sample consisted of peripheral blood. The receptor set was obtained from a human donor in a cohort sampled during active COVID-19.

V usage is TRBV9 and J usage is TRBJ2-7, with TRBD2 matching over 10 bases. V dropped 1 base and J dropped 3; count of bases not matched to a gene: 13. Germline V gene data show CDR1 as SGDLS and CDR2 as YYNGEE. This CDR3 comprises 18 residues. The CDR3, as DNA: TGTGCCAGCAGCGTAAATTGGACTAGCGGAGGCCCAAACTACGAGCAGTACGTC. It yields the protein CASSVNWTSGGPNYEQYV.

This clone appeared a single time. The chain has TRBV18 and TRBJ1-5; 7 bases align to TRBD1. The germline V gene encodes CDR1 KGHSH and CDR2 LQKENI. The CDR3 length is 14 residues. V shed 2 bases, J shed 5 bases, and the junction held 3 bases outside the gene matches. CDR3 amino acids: CASSPTGAHQPQHF. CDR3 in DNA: TGTGCCAGCTCACCAACAGGGGCTCATCAGCCCCAGCATTTT.

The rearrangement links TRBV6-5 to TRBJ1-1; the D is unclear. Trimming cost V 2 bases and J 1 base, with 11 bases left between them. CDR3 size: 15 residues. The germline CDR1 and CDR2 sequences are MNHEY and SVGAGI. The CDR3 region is CASSYVEGGNTEAFF. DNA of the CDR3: TGTGCCAGCAGTTACGTTGAAGGAGGGAACACTGAAGCTTTCTTT.

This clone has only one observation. CDR3 sequence: CASSLPSGEEGYTF. CDR3 nucleotides: TGTGCCAGCAGCCTACCTTCGGGGGAAGAGGGCTACACCTTC. The V call is TRBV4-2, the J call TRBJ1-2, with a tentative D call TRBD1 (5 bases). The CDR3 is made up of 14 amino acids. V shed 4 bases and J shed 8 bases, with 17 bases lying between them. Germline assignment: CDR1 LGHNA and CDR2 YNFKEQ.

The CDR3 nucleotides read TGTGCCAGTAGTACCCTCGGGACAGGGGCGTTCACAGATACGCAGTATTTT. Translating gives CASSTLGTGAFTDTQYF. The chain uses TRBV19 and TRBJ2-3; 10 bases align to TRBD1. This CDR3 has 17 amino acids. The germline CDR1 and CDR2 sequences are LNHDA and SQIVND (reference sequence). With 4 bases clipped from V and 2 bases from J, the junction kept 9 bases outside the gene matches.

The CDR3 nucleotides read TGTGCCAGCAGTCCCCGGACAGGGAGCACTGAAGCTTTCTTT. Encoded protein: CASSPRTGSTEAFF. J is TRBJ1-1 and V is TRBV28; 8 nucleotides agree with TRBD1. V lost 5 bases, J lost 4 bases, and 6 bases stayed unmatched. CDR1 is MDHEN and CDR2 is SYDVKM in the germline V gene. This CDR3 is built from 14 residues.

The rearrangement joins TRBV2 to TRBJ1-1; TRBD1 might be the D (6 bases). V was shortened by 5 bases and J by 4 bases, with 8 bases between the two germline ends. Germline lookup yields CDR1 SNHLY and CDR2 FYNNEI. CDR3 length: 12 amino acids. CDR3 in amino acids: CASSTGFTEAFF. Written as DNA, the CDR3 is TGTGCCAGCAGTACAGGGTTCACTGAAGCTTTCTTT.

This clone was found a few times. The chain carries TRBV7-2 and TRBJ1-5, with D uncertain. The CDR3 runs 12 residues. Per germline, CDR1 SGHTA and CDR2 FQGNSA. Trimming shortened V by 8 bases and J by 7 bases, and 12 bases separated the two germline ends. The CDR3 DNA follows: TGTGCCAGCGCCCGGGAGCGGCAGCCCCAGCATTTT. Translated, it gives CASARERQPQHF.

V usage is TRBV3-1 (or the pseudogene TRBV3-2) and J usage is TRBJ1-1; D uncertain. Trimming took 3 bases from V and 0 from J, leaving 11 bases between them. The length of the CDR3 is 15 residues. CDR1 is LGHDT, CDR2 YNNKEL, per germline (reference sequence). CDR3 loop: CASSHHLSMNTEAFF. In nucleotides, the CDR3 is TGTGCCAGCAGCCACCATTTGAGCATGAACACTGAAGCTTTCTTT.

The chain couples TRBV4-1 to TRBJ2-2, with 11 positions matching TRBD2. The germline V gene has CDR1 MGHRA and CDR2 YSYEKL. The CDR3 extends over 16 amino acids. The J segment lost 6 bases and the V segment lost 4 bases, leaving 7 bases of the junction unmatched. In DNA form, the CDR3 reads TGCGCCAGCAGCCGGCTTAGCGGGAGGGGGTCCGGGGAGCTGTTTTTT. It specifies CASSRLSGRGSGELFF.

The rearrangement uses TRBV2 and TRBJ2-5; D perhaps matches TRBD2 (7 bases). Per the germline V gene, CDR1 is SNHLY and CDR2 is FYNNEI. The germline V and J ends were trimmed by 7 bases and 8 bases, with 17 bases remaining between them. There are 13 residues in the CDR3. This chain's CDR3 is CASTGGLGTTQYF. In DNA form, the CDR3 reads TGTGCCAGCACGGGGGGCCTAGGAACTACCCAGTACTTC. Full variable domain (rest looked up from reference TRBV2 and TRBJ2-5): EPEVTQTPSHQVTQMGQEVILRCVPISNHLYFYWYRQILGQKVEFLVSFYNNEISEKSEIFDDQFSVERPDGSNFTLKIRSTKLEDSAMYFCASTGGLGTTQYFGPGTRLLVL.